These 15 T cell receptor beta chains were sequenced from one sample in a study of blood T cells in healthy people across ages. It was with a sample-barcoded 5' primer and a J-beta primer mix that a second PCR of about 6 to 11 cycles was run. MiXCR, run by TCRdb on the 5' RACE reads, gives a single entry per CDR3 protein. The sample includes approximately 600,000 distinct CDR3 sequences, 58% seen only once; the top ten take over 30%. The sequenced sample consisted of blood. The receptors derive from a man aged 60 to 69 in good health.

The V gene is TRBV5-1, the J gene TRBJ1-5; D might be TRBD1 (6 bases). Germline V gives CDR1 SGHRS, CDR2 YFSETQ. This CDR3 is built from 13 residues. Trimming removed 3 bases at V and 7 bases at J, with 11 bases between. CDR3 sequence reads: CASSWGPGQPQHF. CDR3 nucleotides: TGCGCCAGCAGCTGGGGGCCCGGGCAGCCCCAGCATTTT.

This clonotype was counted between two and nine times. The chain employs TRBV7-2 and TRBJ1-4; 7 nucleotides line up with TRBD1. V gave up 1 base and J gave up 6 bases; unmatched junction bases: 2. This CDR3 has 14 residues. CDR1 SGHTA and CDR2 FQGNSA come from the germline V gene. The DNA for the CDR3 is TGTGCCAGCAGCTTAGGGGGGACAGATGAAAAACTGTTTTTT. Encoded protein: CASSLGGTDEKLFF. The full variable domain, with the rest looked up from reference TRBV7-2 and TRBJ1-4, is GAGVSQSPSNKVTEKGKDVELRCDPISGHTALYWYRQSLGQGLEFLIYFQGNSAPDKSGLPSDRFSAERTGGSVSTLTIQRTQQEDSAVYLCASSLGGTDEKLFFGSGTQLSVL.

This clonotype came up a few times. J is TRBJ2-5 and V is TRBV10-3; D is ambiguous. The CDR3 is 13 residues long. V was shortened by 10 bases and J by 0 bases, with 12 bases between the two germline ends. Germline V gene data show CDR1 as ENHRY and CDR2 as SYGVKD. For the CDR3, the DNA is TGTGCCACCTCCTTTCAGTACCAAGAGACCCAGTACTTC. Translated, it gives CATSFQYQETQYF.

With regard to this clonotype: The germline gene is not matched at one end of the junction; a read error may be the cause. V usage is TRBV4-1 and J usage is TRBJ2-5; weak D call: TRBD2 (5 bases). The length of the CDR3 is 16 residues. CDR1 and CDR2 (germline): MGHRA, YSYEKL. The CDR3 region is CASSQGSGIAKEAQYF. CDR3 DNA sequence: TGCGCCAGCAGCCAAGGGTCCGGGATAGCTAAAGAGGCCCAGTACTTC.

This clonotype was recorded at least ten times. The chain couples TRBV20-1 to TRBJ2-3; D gene ambiguous. Trimming stripped 3 bases from V and 7 bases from J, with 8 bases between. This CDR3 has 11 residues. Germline V lookup: CDR1 DFQATT, CDR2 SNEGSKA (reference sequence). CDR3 in amino acids: CSARAAHTQYF. The CDR3 DNA is TGCAGTGCTAGGGCGGCTCATACGCAGTATTTT.

The chain uses TRBV5-1 and TRBJ1-1; D may be TRBD1 (5 bases). This CDR3 is 15 amino acids long. Trimming took 0 bases from V and 1 from J, leaving 10 bases between them. Germline values: CDR1 SGHRS, CDR2 YFSETQ. This CDR3 reads CASSLVQGANTEAFF. The CDR3 DNA reads as TGCGCCAGCAGCTTGGTTCAGGGTGCGAACACTGAAGCTTTCTTT.

J is TRBJ2-5 and V is TRBV12-5; D gene ambiguous. Germline V lookup: CDR1 LGHNT, CDR2 FRNRAP. V lost 1 base, J lost 2 bases, and 5 bases lay in between. The CDR3 is 13 amino acids. The CDR3 region is CASGLDTQETQYF. CDR3 nucleotide sequence: TGTGCTAGTGGTTTGGACACACAAGAGACCCAGTACTTC.

The rearrangement links TRBV7-8 to TRBJ1-2; no clear D. There are 13 residues in the CDR3. The V gene's germline CDR1 is SGHVS and CDR2 FQNEAQ. V shed 4 bases and J shed 7 bases, with 13 bases lying between them. This CDR3 reads CASSSSGRGGYTF. The CDR3 bases are TGTGCCAGCAGCTCCAGCGGACGTGGTGGCTACACCTTC.

This rearrangement joins TRBV24-1 to TRBJ2-5; no clear D gene. V lost 6 bases to trimming and J lost 5 bases, with 6 bases between them. Germline values: CDR1 KGHDR, CDR2 SFDVKD. The CDR3 has 11 amino acids. The CDR3 DNA reads TGTGCCACCAGTAGCAGGGAGACCCAGTACTTC. This translates into CATSSRETQYF.

This clonotype was counted between two and nine times. Germline and junction disagree at one end, which may indicate a read error. This chain links TRBV9 with TRBJ1-2; D is uncertain. CDR3 length: 13 residues. Germline assignment: CDR1 SGDLS and CDR2 YYNGEE. CDR3 in amino acids: CASGVGPGYGYTF. CDR3 DNA sequence: TGTGCCAGCGGCGTAGGCCCGGGCTATGGCTACACCTTC.

The chain joins TRBV29-1 to TRBJ2-7; 7 nucleotides match TRBD1. This CDR3 is built from 13 residues. V was clipped by 4 bases and J by 0 bases; unmatched bases: 3. The germline V gene encodes CDR1 SQVTM and CDR2 ANQGSEA. CDR3 nucleotide sequence: TGCAGCGTTGGGACAGGTCACTCCTACGAGCAGTACTTC. Residues: CSVGTGHSYEQYF.

This chain joins TRBV5-5 and TRBJ2-5, with 7 positions matching TRBD1. The closer fit of TRBJ2-7 to the DNA end suggests the J call may be wrong. This CDR3 has 15 residues. CDR1 is SGHKS and CDR2 is YYEKEE in the germline V gene (reference sequence). CDR3 loop: CASSPSGTVPYEQYF. As DNA, the CDR3 is TGTGCCAGCAGCCCTTCCGGGACAGTGCCCTACGAGCAGTACTTC.

The chain employs TRBV10-3 and TRBJ1-2; D is ambiguous. With 0 bases removed from V and 6 bases from J, the gap between germline ends came to 8 bases. From germline, CDR1 is ENHRY and CDR2 SYGVKD. This CDR3 has 13 residues. The CDR3 spells CAISESRLNGYTF. CDR3 coding DNA: TGTGCCATCAGTGAGTCGAGGCTAAATGGCTACACCTTC.

This chain links TRBV7-9 with TRBJ2-1; 14 bases align to TRBD2. The V gene end was trimmed by 4 bases and the J gene end by 6 bases; junction bases not matched to a gene: 5. This CDR3 spans 16 amino acids. Germline CDR1 SEHNR, CDR2 FQNEAQ (reference sequence). The CDR3 sequence is CASSSAGLAGVNEQFF. As DNA, the CDR3 is TGTGCCAGCAGCTCGGCGGGACTAGCGGGGGTCAATGAGCAGTTCTTC. The variable domain in full, with the rest retrieved from reference TRBV7-9 and TRBJ2-1, is DTGVSQNPRHKITKRGQNVTFRCDPISEHNRLYWYRQTLGQGPEFLTYFQNEAQLEKSRLLSDRFSAERPKGSFSTLEIQRTEQGDSAMYLCASSSAGLAGVNEQFFGPGTRLTVL.

This chain's CDR3 is CASSQLGQGLGEAFF. As DNA, the CDR3 is TGTGCCAGCAGCCAATTGGGACAGGGCCTCGGGGAAGCTTTCTTT. This sequence joins TRBV14 and TRBJ1-1; 9 nucleotides match TRBD1. Germline values: CDR1 SGHDN, CDR2 FVKESK. CDR3 length: 15 amino acids. With V trimmed by 2 bases and J by 8 bases, 9 bases remained unmatched.